This is a list of T cell receptor beta chains from one sample in a study of blood T cell repertoires in COVID-19. TCRdb's table, derived via immunoSEQ multiplex PCR, lists solely in-frame clones and lacks some. This table holds 50,000 to 55,000 clones, about 82% found once. The sequenced material came from peripheral blood. The receptors were sampled from an elderly woman with acute or convalescent COVID-19. CDR3s include the opening cysteine and the closing phenylalanine or tryptophan. The D gene is left open where the match is weak. Expanded clones are given a class, and other clones once, few, many or no size at all.

V gene: TRBV14; D gene: TRBD1; J gene: TRBJ1-2; clone size: NA; CDR3 DNA: TGTGCCAGCAGCAATCGACAGGGGACTTATGGCTACACCTTC; CDR3 protein: CASSNRQGTYGYTF
V gene: TRBV7-9; D gene: TRBD2; J gene: TRBJ2-1; clone size: NA; CDR3 DNA: TGTGCCAGCAGCCCATTAGCGGGGGGGATTAATGAGCAGTTCTTC; CDR3 protein: CASSPLAGGINEQFF
V gene: TRBV10-1; D gene: NA; J gene: TRBJ1-2; clone size: NA; CDR3 DNA: TGCGCCAGCAGTGAGATGAGGGAAGCTGGCTATGGCTACACCTTC; CDR3 protein: CASSEMREAGYGYTF
V gene: TRBV11-2; D gene: NA; J gene: TRBJ2-5; clone size: NA; CDR3 DNA: TGTGCCAGCAGCTCTCAGGGGCTTCAAGAGACCCAGTACTTC; CDR3 protein: CASSSQGLQETQYF
V gene: TRBV28; D gene: NA; J gene: TRBJ2-7; clone size: NA; CDR3 DNA: TGTGCCAGCAGTTCCTGGGGGATAGACAGGTTAGACGAGCAGTACTTC; CDR3 protein: CASSSWGIDRLDEQYF
V gene: TRBV5-1; D gene: TRBD2; J gene: TRBJ2-1; clone size: few; CDR3 DNA: TGCGCCAGCAGCCCACGTACTAGCGGGGGGGCAAATGAGCAGTTCTTC; CDR3 protein: CASSPRTSGGANEQFF
V gene: TRBV7-9; D gene: NA; J gene: TRBJ2-6; clone size: once; CDR3 DNA: TGTGCCAGCAGCTTAGGTGCAGGGGTTGGAGCTGGGGCCAACGTCCTGACTTTC; CDR3 protein: CASSLGAGVGAGANVLTF
V gene: TRBV19; D gene: NA; J gene: TRBJ1-4; clone size: NA; CDR3 DNA: TGTGCCAGTAGTAATGGGAGGGGCCATGAAAAACTGTTTTTT; CDR3 protein: CASSNGRGHEKLFF
V gene: TRBV27; D gene: TRBD1; J gene: TRBJ1-1; clone size: NA; CDR3 DNA: TGTGCCAGCAGTGCGCCGGGACAGTACACTGAAGCTTTCTTT; CDR3 protein: CASSAPGQYTEAFF
V gene: TRBV28; D gene: TRBD2; J gene: TRBJ2-1; clone size: NA; CDR3 DNA: TGTGCCAGCAGGGGCGGGGGAGACAATGAGCAGTTCTTC; CDR3 protein: CASRGGGDNEQFF
V gene: TRBV5-1; D gene: TRBD1; J gene: TRBJ1-4; clone size: few; CDR3 DNA: TGCGCCAGCAGCTTGGCGGGACAGCTTAATGAAAAACTGTTTTTT; CDR3 protein: CASSLAGQLNEKLFF
V gene: TRBV19; D gene: NA; J gene: TRBJ2-7; clone size: NA; CDR3 DNA: TGTGCCAGTAGTATGGGGCGGGGCAGAAACTACGAGCAGTACTTC; CDR3 protein: CASSMGRGRNYEQYF
V gene: TRBV3-1/TRBV3-2; D gene: NA; J gene: TRBJ1-6; clone size: few; CDR3 DNA: TGTGCCAGCGCGACAGGAGGTGGGTCACCCCTCCACTTT; CDR3 protein: CASATGGGSPLHF
V gene: TRBV12-5; D gene: NA; J gene: TRBJ1-1; clone size: NA; CDR3 DNA: TGTGCTAGTGGGGACAGAGAGAACACTGAAGCTTTCTTT; CDR3 protein: CASGDRENTEAFF
V gene: TRBV9; D gene: TRBD1; J gene: TRBJ1-2; clone size: NA; CDR3 DNA: TGTGCCAGCAGCGTCCGGCCCGGACAGGGCGATAACTATGGCTACACCTTC; CDR3 protein: CASSVRPGQGDNYGYTF
V gene: TRBV7-6; D gene: NA; J gene: TRBJ2-1; clone size: NA; CDR3 DNA: TGTGCCAGCAGCTTAGCAGGGGATGCCTACAATGAGCAGTTCTTC; CDR3 protein: CASSLAGDAYNEQFF
V gene: TRBV9; D gene: TRBD1; J gene: TRBJ1-2; clone size: few; CDR3 DNA: TGTGCCAGCAGCCCGGGGACAGGGGGCGGTGGCTACACCTTC; CDR3 protein: CASSPGTGGGGYTF
V gene: TRBV10-3; D gene: TRBD2; J gene: TRBJ2-5; clone size: NA; CDR3 DNA: TGTGCCATCAGGGAGACTAGCGGGGCGTACCAAGAGACCCAGTACTTC; CDR3 protein: CAIRETSGAYQETQYF
V gene: TRBV10-2; D gene: NA; J gene: TRBJ2-1; clone size: NA; CDR3 DNA: TGCGCCAGCAGTGTTGGGACTCAAAAACATGAGCAGTTCTTC; CDR3 protein: CASSVGTQKHEQFF
V gene: TRBV19; D gene: NA; J gene: TRBJ1-4; clone size: NA; CDR3 DNA: TGTGCCAGTAGACTACAATATGAGTCCTTGGAAAAACTGTTTTTT; CDR3 protein: CASRLQYESLEKLFF
V gene: TRBV2; D gene: TRBD1; J gene: TRBJ1-5; clone size: NA; CDR3 DNA: TGTGCCAGTGCAGGGGACAGTGATCAGCCCCAGCATTTT; CDR3 protein: CASAGDSDQPQHF
V gene: TRBV27; D gene: TRBD1; J gene: TRBJ1-1; clone size: NA; CDR3 DNA: TGTGCCAGCAGAAGGACAGGTTCGGAGAACACTGAAGCTTTCTTT; CDR3 protein: CASRRTGSENTEAFF
V gene: TRBV14; D gene: TRBD2; J gene: TRBJ2-1; clone size: NA; CDR3 DNA: TGTGCCAGCAGCCTCTATGGGACTAGCGGGGGATACAATGAGCAGTTCTTC; CDR3 protein: CASSLYGTSGGYNEQFF
V gene: TRBV5-1; D gene: TRBD2; J gene: TRBJ2-5; clone size: NA; CDR3 DNA: TGCGCCAGCAGCAGGGGACTAGCGGTTCAAGAGACCCAGTACTTC; CDR3 protein: CASSRGLAVQETQYF
V gene: TRBV29-1; D gene: NA; J gene: TRBJ2-3; clone size: few; CDR3 DNA: TGCAGCGTTGGGTACGCGGGGGCCACAGATACGCAGTATTTT; CDR3 protein: CSVGYAGATDTQYF
V gene: TRBV7-3; D gene: NA; J gene: TRBJ2-1; clone size: once; CDR3 DNA: TGTGCCAGCAGCTTAACGAGGTTCGATGAGCAGTTCTTC; CDR3 protein: CASSLTRFDEQFF
V gene: TRBV5-1; D gene: NA; J gene: TRBJ2-7; clone size: NA; CDR3 DNA: TGCGCCAGCAGCATCTCGTATGCCGAAGAAGGAGCCTACGAGCAGTACTTC; CDR3 protein: CASSISYAEEGAYEQYF
V gene: TRBV19; D gene: TRBD1; J gene: TRBJ2-3; clone size: NA; CDR3 DNA: TGTGCCAGTAGGTTACAGGGGGCAGGGGCAGATACGCAGTATTTT; CDR3 protein: CASRLQGAGADTQYF
V gene: TRBV9; D gene: TRBD2; J gene: TRBJ2-2; clone size: NA; CDR3 DNA: TGTGCCAGCACCAAGCTACTAGCGGGAGGCGGGGAGCTGTTTTTT; CDR3 protein: CASTKLLAGGGELFF
V gene: TRBV6-6; D gene: TRBD1; J gene: TRBJ1-1; clone size: NA; CDR3 DNA: TGTGCCAGCAGTTCCGACAGGGGCACTGAAGCTTTCTTT; CDR3 protein: CASSSDRGTEAFF
V gene: TRBV23-1; D gene: TRBD1; J gene: TRBJ1-1; clone size: NA; CDR3 DNA: TGCGCCAGCAGTCATCTCGGGACAGGGGGCCAAGCTTTCTTT; CDR3 protein: CASSHLGTGGQAFF
V gene: TRBV15; D gene: TRBD2; J gene: TRBJ2-7; clone size: NA; CDR3 DNA: TGTGCCACCAGCAGAGTTCCGGGACTAGCTACCTACGAGCAGTACTTC; CDR3 protein: CATSRVPGLATYEQYF
V gene: TRBV5-1; D gene: NA; J gene: TRBJ1-6; clone size: NA; CDR3 DNA: TGCGCCAGCAGCTTGGGACAGGAAGGGAATTCACCCCTCCACTTT; CDR3 protein: CASSLGQEGNSPLHF
V gene: TRBV5-7; D gene: NA; J gene: TRBJ1-5; clone size: once; CDR3 DNA: TGTGCCAGCAGCTTGGGGCAGGTTAATCAGCCCCAGCATTTT; CDR3 protein: CASSLGQVNQPQHF
V gene: TRBV9; D gene: NA; J gene: TRBJ2-5; clone size: NA; CDR3 DNA: TGTGCCAGCAGCTTTAGCACTAGCTTGGGGGAGACCCAGTACTTC; CDR3 protein: CASSFSTSLGETQYF
V gene: TRBV9; D gene: NA; J gene: TRBJ1-1; clone size: NA; CDR3 DNA: TGTGCCAGCAGCGCCACAACAGGGTTCGGTGAAGCTTTCTTT; CDR3 protein: CASSATTGFGEAFF
V gene: TRBV7-2; D gene: TRBD1; J gene: TRBJ2-1; clone size: NA; CDR3 DNA: TGTGCCAGCAGCTTCGGGACAGGGGCCAATGAGCAGTTCTTC; CDR3 protein: CASSFGTGANEQFF
V gene: TRBV5-3; D gene: TRBD1; J gene: TRBJ2-4; clone size: few; CDR3 DNA: TGTGCCAGAAGCACGAAGGGACAGCAACTAGCCAAAAACATTCAGTACTTC; CDR3 protein: CARSTKGQQLAKNIQYF
V gene: TRBV2; D gene: TRBD2; J gene: TRBJ2-3; clone size: NA; CDR3 DNA: TGTGCCAGCCGGGGACTAGCGGGAGTAGATACGCAGTATTTT; CDR3 protein: CASRGLAGVDTQYF
V gene: TRBV5-1; D gene: TRBD1; J gene: TRBJ1-1; clone size: NA; CDR3 DNA: TGCGCCAGCAGCTTGACCGGGACAGGATCGAACACTGAAGCTTTCTTT; CDR3 protein: CASSLTGTGSNTEAFF
V gene: TRBV5-1; D gene: NA; J gene: TRBJ2-3; clone size: NA; CDR3 DNA: TGCGCCAGCAGCTTTCGTGCGGGAAGCACAGATACGCAGTATTTT; CDR3 protein: CASSFRAGSTDTQYF
V gene: TRBV24-1; D gene: TRBD2; J gene: TRBJ2-1; clone size: NA; CDR3 DNA: TGTGCCACCAGTGGTATGACTAGCGGGACCTACAATGAGCAGTTCTTC; CDR3 protein: CATSGMTSGTYNEQFF
V gene: TRBV11-2; D gene: NA; J gene: TRBJ1-1; clone size: NA; CDR3 DNA: TGTGCCAGCAGCTTAGATTCCCCCAGGGTCACTGAAGCTTTCTTT; CDR3 protein: CASSLDSPRVTEAFF
V gene: TRBV11-3; D gene: TRBD1; J gene: TRBJ1-6; clone size: NA; CDR3 DNA: TGTGCCAGCAGACTGGACAGGGTCGGGGTTCATAATTCACCCCTCCACTTT; CDR3 protein: CASRLDRVGVHNSPLHF
V gene: TRBV11-3; D gene: TRBD2; J gene: TRBJ2-1; clone size: NA; CDR3 DNA: TGTGCCAGCAGCTTAGCGGGGGGACCCTCCTACAATGAGCAGTTCTTC; CDR3 protein: CASSLAGGPSYNEQFF